The present T cell receptor (beta chain) was sequenced within a study of T cell responses to AZD1222 COVID-19 vaccine. General observations from the study: The donor group comprised mostly white British people and more females; the analysis possibly underestimated clonal diversity. Reportedly, close to half of spike-specific TCRs are directed against unmutated variant regions.

Concerning this clone: Its cognate antigen is unknown.

Data came from immunoSEQ multiplex PCR; TCRdb stores just in-frame clones and leaves some out. The sample includes 90,000 to 120,000 clones, about 93% seen only once; the top ten take 2% to 2.5%. Trimming took 5 bases from V and 0 from J; bases not matched to a gene: 3. In germline, CDR1 is MNHEY, CDR2 SMNVEV (reference sequence). This CDR3 has 14 residues. This sequence was found in an adult in good health. Specimen: peripheral blood, collected on day 0 of AZD1222 vaccination. The chain employs TRBV27 and TRBJ1-2, with 7 bases matching TRBD1. The chain's CDR3 is CASSPGQANYGYTF. The CDR3 nucleotides are TGTGCCAGCAGTCCTGGACAGGCTAACTATGGCTACACCTTC.